These 20 T cell receptor beta chains originate from one sample sequenced in a study of T cells in Graves' hyperthyroidism and ophthalmopathy. RNA transcripts served as the template for amplifying TCR beta CDR3 regions. A first-round RT-PCR of the TCR CDR3 used the HTBI primer set. TCRdb re-analysed the multiplex PCR reads in MiXCR, keeping a single row per CDR3 protein. The sample contains 550,000 to 600,000 distinct CDR3 sequences, approximately 16% of which appear only once. The sequencing sample was made of blood. The receptor set was obtained from a woman between 18 and 29 years old with Graves' hyperthyroidism.

This clonotype was detected only a few times. V is TRBV3-1 and J is TRBJ1-4; TRBD1 aligns across 8 bases. V dropped 6 bases and J dropped 7; count of bases not matched to a gene: 7. The CDR3 is 14 amino acids. Germline CDR1 LGHDT, CDR2 YNNKEL (reference sequence). In DNA, the CDR3 is TGTGCCAGCAGTCATCGGACAGGGTTTGAAAAACTGTTTTTT. Protein sequence: CASSHRTGFEKLFF.

This clonotype turned up a few times. The rearrangement links TRBV11-2 to TRBJ2-1, with 9 bases fitting TRBD2. Germline V gene sequence: CDR1 SGHAT, CDR2 FQNNGV. The V segment lost 4 bases and the J segment 7 bases; nucleotides outside the gene matches: 14. The CDR3 length is 17 residues. CDR3 protein: CASSSPWTSEGGNEQFF. CDR3 sequence (DNA): TGTGCCAGCAGCTCGCCTTGGACTAGCGAGGGCGGGAATGAGCAGTTCTTC.

This clonotype occurred a few times. The rearrangement joins TRBV24-1 to TRBJ1-5; unclear D gene. Germline-derived CDR1 and CDR2 are KGHDR and SFDVKD. The CDR3 loop spans 12 amino acids. V was pared by 2 bases and J by 6 bases, with 4 bases between. The CDR3 DNA sequence: TGTGCCACCAGTGATTCGGTTCAGCCCCAGCATTTT. As protein: CATSDSVQPQHF.

The chain recombines TRBV29-1 with TRBJ2-2; D possibly uses TRBD1 or TRBD2 (6 bases each). The CDR3 contains 14 residues. The germline V and J ends were trimmed by 7 bases and 5 bases, with 17 bases remaining between them. Germline CDR1 and CDR2: SQVTM and ANQGSEA. The CDR3 nucleotides are TGCAGCGGCCTCGGGGGCGAAGTAACCGGGGAGCTGTTTTTT. Protein sequence: CSGLGGEVTGELFF.

This clonotype was found a few times. The chain has TRBV6-1 and TRBJ1-1; a weak D match, TRBD1 (6 bases). This CDR3 contains 15 residues. V lost 8 bases and J lost 1, with 17 bases in between. CDR1 and CDR2 (germline): MNHNS, SASEGT. The DNA of the CDR3 is TGTGCCAGCCGTCTAGGGGGACTCGCGAACACTGAAGCTTTCTTT. It encodes CASRLGGLANTEAFF.

The sample holds many counts of this clonotype. CDR3 in DNA: TGTGCCAGCACCTTAGTAGATACAGGGCTTTTATCCGGGGAGCTGTTTTTT. Protein product: CASTLVDTGLLSGELFF. The chain joins TRBV6-1 to TRBJ2-2; possibly TRBD1 for D (6 bases). V lost 7 bases to trimming and J lost 6 bases, with 24 bases between them. Germline V lookup: CDR1 MNHNS, CDR2 SASEGT. The CDR3 consists of 17 residues.

This clonotype was observed many times. The gene calls are TRBV6-2 or TRBV6-3 and TRBJ2-6, with TRBD1 as a possible D gene (5 bases). CDR1 is MNHEY, CDR2 SVGEGT, per germline. This CDR3 is built from 16 residues. V dropped 9 bases and J dropped 1 base, with 16 bases sitting between them. Here the CDR3 DNA reads TGTGCCAGTGCGACAGCTACCTTTTCTGGGGCCAACGTCCTGACTTTC. Protein sequence: CASATATFSGANVLTF.

This clonotype appeared many times. V gene TRBV27 combines with J gene TRBJ2-1; D call uncertain. CDR1 is MNHEY, CDR2 SMNVEV, per germline (reference sequence). V lost 6 bases, J lost 0 bases, and 9 bases lay in between. The CDR3 loop spans 14 amino acids. The CDR3 loop reads CASSKTSSYNEQFF. The CDR3 nucleotides are TGTGCCAGCAGCAAAACGAGCTCCTACAATGAGCAGTTCTTC.

This clonotype has a count of ten or more. This chain links TRBV12-3 or TRBV12-4 with TRBJ2-2, with D perhaps TRBD1 (7 bases). The CDR3 runs to 17 residues. V was clipped by 7 bases and J by 4 bases, with 22 bases between them. CDR3 sequence (DNA): TGTGCCAGCAAGACAGGGCGGGGTGGCAGGGGCACCGGGGAGCTGTTTTTT. Translation gives CASKTGRGGRGTGELFF.

This clonotype was seen ten or more times. This chain connects TRBV20-1 to TRBJ2-7; D could derive from TRBD1 or TRBD2 (5 bases each). The V end lost 3 bases, the J end lost 2 bases, and 20 bases lay between the germline ends. The CDR3 runs to 16 residues. Germline CDR1 is DFQATT and CDR2 is SNEGSKA (reference sequence). The CDR3 region is CSASLFMRGRTYEQYF. The CDR3 DNA reads TGCAGTGCTAGTTTGTTTATGAGGGGCAGGACCTACGAGCAGTACTTC.

This clonotype was observed once. The chain uses TRBV5-1 and TRBJ1-2; D unresolved. The V gene's germline CDR1 is SGHRS and CDR2 YFSETQ. V lost 0 bases, J lost 3 bases, and 12 bases lay in between. CDR3 size: 15 residues. The chain's CDR3 is CASSLAPTMDYGYTF. DNA of the CDR3: TGCGCCAGCAGCTTGGCCCCGACCATGGACTATGGCTACACCTTC.

This clonotype occurred many times. J is TRBJ1-1 and V is TRBV24-1; D possibly corresponds to TRBD1 (6 bases). Germline-derived CDR1 and CDR2 are KGHDR and SFDVKD. The V gene lost 3 bases and the J gene lost 2 bases, with 12 bases spanning the gap. This CDR3 has 15 amino acids. The CDR3 DNA reads as TGTGCCACCAGTGATGCAGGGGTCGAAAACACTGAAGCTTTCTTT. Translation: CATSDAGVENTEAFF.

This clonotype was seen many times. CDR3 nucleotide sequence: TGTGCCAGCAGCTCTTTTCGACTAGCGGGACCCACAGATACGCAGTATTTT. Translating gives CASSSFRLAGPTDTQYF. The chain joins TRBV11-2 to TRBJ2-3; 11 positions agree with TRBD2. J gave up 2 bases and V 4 bases, and 8 bases lay outside the gene matches. CDR1 and CDR2 from the germline V gene are SGHAT and FQNNGV. This CDR3 contains 17 residues. Based on the CDR3 plus reference TRBV11-2 and TRBJ2-3, the full variable domain is EAGVAQSPRYKIIEKRQSVAFWCNPISGHATLYWYQQILGQGPKLLIQFQNNGVVDDSQLPKDRFSAERLKGVDSTLKIQPAKLEDSAVYLCASSSFRLAGPTDTQYFGPGTRLTVL.

CDR3 DNA: TGCAGTGCTAGAGAACTAGCAGAAGCCTACGAGCAGTACTTC. It yields the protein CSARELAEAYEQYF. V is TRBV20-1 and J is TRBJ2-7; maybe TRBD2 (6 bases). The CDR3 consists of 14 residues. Trimming took 0 bases from V and 2 from J, leaving 11 bases between them. The germline gives CDR1 DFQATT, CDR2 SNEGSKA (reference sequence).

This clonotype was detected ten times or more. The junction differs from germline at one of its ends, possibly a read error. The chain links TRBV5-1 to TRBJ2-3, with D maybe TRBD2 (6 bases). Germline values: CDR1 SGHRS, CDR2 YFSETQ. The CDR3 totals 15 residues. CDR3 bases: TGCGCCAGCAGATTGGGGGGACCCCGGGCAGATACGCAGTATTTT. It yields the protein CASRLGGPRADTQYF.

CDR3 coding DNA: TGTGCCAGCAGCCCTAGCGGGGGGGGGCGGGGTGAGCAGTTCTTC. This codes for CASSPSGGGRGEQFF. This chain connects TRBV7-3 to TRBJ2-1; 12 nucleotides align to TRBD2. Germline V CDR1 and CDR2: SGHTA, FQGTGA. This CDR3 is built from 15 residues. The J segment lost 9 bases and the V segment lost 5 bases, leaving 8 bases of the junction unmatched.

This clonotype was counted once. J is TRBJ2-7 and V is TRBV7-9; TRBD2 matches at 12 bases. Germline V gives CDR1 SEHNR, CDR2 FQNEAQ (reference sequence). V was clipped by 2 bases and J by 7 bases; unmatched bases: 9. This CDR3 comprises 16 residues. This CDR3 reads CASSLWASGGAGEQYF. The CDR3 region has the DNA TGTGCCAGCAGCTTATGGGCTAGCGGGGGGGCGGGGGAGCAGTACTTC.

This clonotype was counted at least ten times. The chain links TRBV11-2 to TRBJ2-1; 13 bases are a match to TRBD2. Germline V gene sequence: CDR1 SGHAT, CDR2 FQNNGV. The CDR3 is 17 amino acids. With 1 base clipped from V and 1 base from J, the junction kept 1 base outside the gene matches. This CDR3 reads CASSLGLAGGSYNEQFF. The CDR3 DNA follows: TGTGCCAGCAGCTTAGGACTAGCGGGAGGTTCCTACAATGAGCAGTTCTTC.

In this sample, this clonotype turned up many times. This chain links TRBV12-3 or TRBV12-4 with TRBJ1-1; no definite D call. The CDR3 contains 13 residues. Trimming removed 6 bases at V and 8 bases at J, with 16 bases between. CDR3 in DNA: TGTGCCAGCAGCCCGGGTGGGGTCGCGGAAGCTTTCTTT. Translation gives CASSPGGVAEAFF.

J is TRBJ1-2 and V is TRBV10-3, with D maybe TRBD1 (5 bases). The ends were cut back, 3 bases at V and 4 bases at J, with 12 bases in the middle. CDR3 length equals 14 residues. Per germline, CDR1 ENHRY and CDR2 SYGVKD. This CDR3 is CAISEGHPPYGYTF. The CDR3 DNA reads TGTGCCATCAGTGAAGGACACCCCCCCTATGGCTACACCTTC.